These 20 T cell receptor beta chains share one sample of origin, sequenced in a study of blood T cell repertoires in COVID-19 (dated by TCRdb to the early 2020s). Library creation used the immunoSEQ multiplex PCR assay. In TCRdb, the immuneACCESS table is reduced to in-frame sequences with V and J assigned. These tables do not hold every clone; where another copy was compared, an unresolved V gene accounts for under half, and the others remain unexplained. The sample contains over 90,000 clones, roughly 80% of them found a single time. The ten largest make up 4.5% of the sample. The source material was peripheral blood. The receptors were gathered from a human donor in a cohort sampled during active COVID-19.

The rearrangement uses TRBV6-5 and TRBJ1-2; D is unresolved. CDR1 and CDR2 (germline): MNHEY, SVGAGI. The CDR3 length is 14 residues. Trimming took 5 bases from V and 4 from J, leaving 14 bases between them. CDR3 in amino acids: CASSTRPGSYGYTF. As DNA, the CDR3 is TGTGCCAGCAGTACAAGGCCCGGGAGCTATGGCTACACCTTC.

The gene calls are TRBV7-2 and TRBJ2-3; 7 bases agree with TRBD2. Trimming at V came to 0 bases and at J to 1 base, leaving 7 bases not matched to a gene. Germline CDR1 reads SGHTA; CDR2 reads FQGNSA. The CDR3 is made up of 17 amino acids. The CDR3 sequence is CASSLAWTRTGTDTQYF. CDR3 DNA sequence: TGTGCCAGCAGCTTAGCCTGGACTAGGACGGGCACAGATACGCAGTATTTT.

The CDR3 loop is CASSVVRDSVAGQETQYF. CDR3 in DNA: TGTGCCAGCAGCGTAGTAAGGGACTCGGTAGCGGGGCAAGAGACCCAGTACTTC. This chain uses TRBV9 with TRBJ2-5; 8 nucleotides line up with TRBD2. The CDR3 runs 18 residues. Germline V gives CDR1 SGDLS, CDR2 YYNGEE. Trimming took 0 bases from V and 2 from J; bases not matched to a gene: 12.

V gene TRBV5-6 combines with J gene TRBJ2-3, with 8 nucleotides matching TRBD1. CDR1 and CDR2 from the germline V gene are SGHDT and YYEEEE. The CDR3 loop spans 14 amino acids. The trim removed 7 bases at V and 3 bases at J, leaving 7 bases unmatched. The CDR3 region is CASGRQGRTDTQYF. Here the CDR3 DNA reads TGTGCCAGCGGAAGACAGGGGAGGACAGATACGCAGTATTTT.

This chain links TRBV6-5 with TRBJ1-1; the D is unclear. This CDR3 has 16 amino acids. Germline-derived CDR1 and CDR2 are MNHEY and SVGAGI. Trimming removed 4 bases from V and 0 bases from J, with 15 bases in between. The CDR3 nucleotides are TGTGCCAGCAGTTCCCCATCCTCAGGTCTGAACACTGAAGCTTTCTTT. Encoded protein: CASSSPSSGLNTEAFF.

The rearrangement joins TRBV27 to TRBJ1-2; 9 nucleotides agree with TRBD1. Germline lookup yields CDR1 MNHEY and CDR2 SMNVEV (reference sequence). The CDR3 spans 16 residues. V shed 5 bases and J 8 bases; nucleotides not matched to a gene: 15. The CDR3 here is CASSPGTGWSSGGYTF. Here the CDR3 DNA reads TGTGCCAGCAGTCCCGGGACAGGGTGGTCGTCGGGAGGCTACACCTTC.

This chain links TRBV19 with TRBJ2-7; TRBD2 matches 8 bases. The J segment lost 4 bases and the V segment lost 3 bases, leaving 8 bases of the junction unmatched. This CDR3 has 15 amino acids. Germline CDR1 is LNHDA and CDR2 is SQIVND (reference sequence). The CDR3 nucleotides are TGTGCCAGTAGTATCGGCCGGGGGGGAGTGTACGAGCAGTACTTC. Amino acid sequence: CASSIGRGGVYEQYF. The whole variable domain, filled in from reference TRBV19 and TRBJ2-7, reads DGGITQSPKYLFRKEGQNVTLSCEQNLNHDAMYWYRQDPGQGLRLIYYSQIVNDFQKGDIAEGYSVSREKKESFPLTVTSAQKNPTAFYLCASSIGRGGVYEQYFGPGTRLTVT.

The rearrangement uses TRBV28 and TRBJ2-1; D not resolved. The CDR3 extends over 13 amino acids. Germline V lookup: CDR1 MDHEN, CDR2 SYDVKM. V lost 3 bases to trimming and J lost 8 bases, with 11 bases between them. This CDR3 reads CASSLPTRDEQFF. CDR3 nucleotides: TGTGCCAGCAGTTTGCCGACCCGGGATGAGCAGTTCTTC.

CDR3: CASSYSSRGVNNEQFF. Written as DNA, the CDR3 is TGTGCCAGCAGTTACTCGTCGCGCGGGGTTAACAATGAGCAGTTCTTC. This rearrangement joins TRBV6-2 or TRBV6-3 to TRBJ2-1; D may be TRBD2 (6 bases). The germline V and J ends were trimmed by 0 bases and 5 bases, with 14 bases remaining between them. Germline-derived CDR1 and CDR2 are MNHEY and SVGEGT. The CDR3 consists of 16 residues.

The rearrangement joins TRBV7-2 to TRBJ2-3; D ambiguous. The V gene's germline CDR1 is SGHTA and CDR2 FQGNSA. This CDR3 has 18 residues. V was trimmed by 1 base and J by 1 base, leaving 18 bases between them. CDR3: CASSLGSVVRSRTDTQYF. The CDR3 region has the DNA TGTGCCAGCAGCTTAGGCAGCGTGGTCCGAAGCCGCACAGATACGCAGTATTTT.

The V call is TRBV6-5, the J call TRBJ2-2; 8 bases fit TRBD2. This CDR3 is built from 15 residues. CDR1 is MNHEY, CDR2 SVGAGI, per germline. Trimming at V came to 0 bases and at J to 7 bases, leaving 4 bases not matched to a gene. CDR3 DNA sequence: TGTGCCAGCAGTTACTCTACTAGCGGAGGCGGGGAGCTGTTTTTT. It specifies CASSYSTSGGGELFF.

This chain joins TRBV5-1 and TRBJ2-5, with D maybe TRBD2 (7 bases). Per germline, CDR1 SGHRS and CDR2 YFSETQ. There are 16 residues in the CDR3. Trimming pared 0 bases from V and 5 bases from J, leaving 17 bases between. CDR3 DNA: TGCGCCAGCAGCTTGGGGGATGGCGGGGGCGGTGAGACCCAGTACTTC. It is translated as CASSLGDGGGGETQYF.

V and J are TRBV7-2 and TRBJ1-2, with D possibly being TRBD1 (6 bases). The CDR3 spans 14 residues. Germline V lookup: CDR1 SGHTA, CDR2 FQGNSA. V was clipped by 4 bases and J by 8 bases, with 17 bases between them. CDR3 sequence reads: CASSSPDSRYGYTF. The CDR3 region has the DNA TGTGCCAGCAGCTCGCCGGACAGTCGTTACGGCTACACCTTC.

This clone was seen a single time. The gene calls are TRBV5-6 and TRBJ1-3; the match to TRBD1 covers 8 bases. Trimming took 2 bases from V and 2 from J; bases not matched to a gene: 6. Germline V lookup: CDR1 SGHDT, CDR2 YYEEEE. CDR3 length: 16 residues. Here the CDR3 reads CASSFRPRGPGNTIYF. The DNA for the CDR3 is TGTGCCAGCAGCTTTCGCCCCAGGGGGCCTGGAAACACCATATATTTT.

The chain is built from TRBV7-8 and TRBJ2-2; TRBD2 might be the D (6 bases). Germline assignment: CDR1 SGHVS and CDR2 FQNEAQ. The CDR3 runs to 15 residues. Trimming cost V 3 bases and J 6 bases, with 14 bases left between them. The chain's CDR3 is CASSFTERAAGELFF. The CDR3 nucleotides read TGTGCCAGCAGCTTCACTGAGCGGGCGGCCGGGGAGCTGTTTTTT.

V gene TRBV10-3 combines with J gene TRBJ1-1; D is perhaps TRBD1 (5 bases). Germline CDR1 reads ENHRY; CDR2 reads SYGVKD. V was clipped by 6 bases and J by 1 base, with 12 bases between them. The CDR3 has 14 amino acids. CDR3 nucleotide sequence: TGTGCCATCAGCCTGGGACTCCAGAACACTGAAGCTTTCTTT. This translates into CAISLGLQNTEAFF.

The rearrangement joins TRBV6-5 to TRBJ1-3; a possible D gene is TRBD1 (5 bases). The CDR3 consists of 14 residues. CDR1 is MNHEY, CDR2 SVGAGI, per germline. The germline V and J ends were trimmed by 6 bases and 2 bases, with 11 bases remaining between them. The CDR3 region has the DNA TGTGCCAGCAGCGATCAGGGTCCTGGAAACACCATATATTTT. Translating gives CASSDQGPGNTIYF.

The CDR3 protein is CASSLWTGSYGYTF. CDR3 in DNA: TGTGCCAGCAGCCTTTGGACAGGGAGCTATGGCTACACCTTC. The V gene is TRBV5-5, the J gene TRBJ1-2; TRBD1 matches 8 bases. V shed 4 bases, J shed 4 bases, and the junction held 6 bases outside the gene matches. CDR1 is SGHKS and CDR2 is YYEKEE in the germline V gene (reference sequence). CDR3 length equals 14 residues.

The V gene is TRBV28, the J gene TRBJ1-5; 8 bases agree with TRBD1. Germline V gene sequence: CDR1 MDHEN, CDR2 SYDVKM. With 8 bases clipped from V and 0 bases from J, the junction kept 12 bases outside the gene matches. This CDR3 is 17 amino acids long. This CDR3 is CASSSSGTGYSNQPQHF. DNA of the CDR3: TGTGCCAGCTCTTCCTCCGGGACAGGTTATAGCAATCAGCCCCAGCATTTT.

This clone has only a few counts. The chain recombines TRBV6-1 with TRBJ1-5; D unresolved. Trimming stripped 3 bases from V and 13 bases from J, with 16 bases between. The CDR3 runs to 13 residues. The germline V gene encodes CDR1 MNHNS and CDR2 SASEGT. The CDR3 spells CASSEMVRLQQHF. The CDR3 DNA reads as TGTGCCAGCAGTGAGATGGTTAGACTCCAGCAGCATTTT.